This TCR beta chain is from a study of T cell changes during pregnancy in multiple sclerosis. Assay used: immunoSEQ multiplex PCR; TCRdb lists only in-frame clones, some missing. This table holds tens of thousands of clones, 85% to 95% found once. The sequenced sample was peripheral blood, obtained after pregnancy. This TCR derives from a female donor with multiple sclerosis, enrolled in a pregnancy study.

CDR3 amino acids: CASSRLAGGPGELFF. The CDR3 nucleotides read TGTGCCAGCAGTCGGCTAGCGGGGGGGCCTGGGGAGCTGTTTTTT. The chain is built from TRBV6-5 and TRBJ2-2; 12 nucleotides match TRBD2. In germline, CDR1 is MNHEY, CDR2 SVGAGI. The ends lost 5 bases at V and 8 bases at J; junction bases unmatched: 6. CDR3 length: 15 residues.